This TCR beta chain stems from a study of cytomegalovirus exposure and HLA in healthy donors. Study findings and constraints: Investigators reported fewer than 200 TCR beta chains as tied to cytomegalovirus.

In regard to this clone: The antigen is undetermined.

PCR amplification relied on 60 Vbeta primers (plus 13 Jbeta primers). The repertoire was sequenced with immunoSEQ multiplex PCR; TCRdb's copy has only in-frame clones and lacks some. The sample lists about 120,000 clones; around 84% were seen once. The TCR was taken from a woman between 25 and 40 years old in good health and CMV-seronegative. The sample taken for sequencing was PBMCs.

CDR3 DNA sequence: TGTGCCACCAGCAGCGGGAGCGGGGCCTACGAGCAGTACTTC. It codes for CATSSGSGAYEQYF. The chain carries TRBV15 and TRBJ2-7; 7 bases map to TRBD2. CDR1 and CDR2 from the germline V gene are LNHNV and YYDKDF (reference sequence). Losses at the gene ends were 3 bases for V and 2 bases for J; bases not matched to a gene: 4. The CDR3 loop spans 14 amino acids.